The entry that follows covers one T cell receptor beta chain sequence. The CDR3 is 14 residues long. The germline CDR1 and CDR2 sequences are SGHVS and FQNEAQ. Deletions cut 1 base from V and 6 bases from J, with 9 bases between. This entry is derived from a study of CD8+ T cells in alopecia areata. Looking at the study overall: Severity was scored as percentage of affected scalp area in treated patients.

Treatment of the sample: oral pan-JAK inhibitor, 5-10 mg twice daily. Collected material from alopecia areata patients comprised lesional scalp punch biopsies and peripheral blood. Sequencing used cDNA as its template, made by extracting RNA and reverse transcribing it. Produced via immunoSEQ multiplex PCR; TCRdb's table is partial and in-frame only. The sample contains 180,000 or so clones, roughly 50% of which appear only once. This sequence was found in a human donor with alopecia areata. The source material was CD8+ T cells sorted from blood, sampled at week 24, from a patient treated with tofacitinib. The chain combines TRBV7-8 with TRBJ1-4, with no clear D. The chain's CDR3 is CASSLGSLDEKLFF. Written as DNA, the CDR3 is TGTGCCAGCAGCTTAGGCTCCCTAGATGAAAAACTGTTTTTT. The variable domain in full, completed from reference TRBV7-8 and TRBJ1-4, reads GAGVSQSPRYKVAKRGQDVALRCDPISGHVSLFWYQQALGQGPEFLTYFQNEAQLDKSGLPSDRFFAERPEGSVSTLKIQRTQQEDSAVYLCASSLGSLDEKLFFGSGTQLSVL.